The 30 T cell receptor beta chains below all came from one sample that was sequenced in a study of T cells after yellow fever vaccination. TCRdb reprocessed the 5' RACE reads via MiXCR and lists one record per CDR3 protein. The table has more than 450,000 distinct CDR3 sequences, roughly 22% seen once; the top ten hold approximately 16%. The material was PBMCs, obtained 20 to 25 days after the first yellow fever vaccination. The source of these receptors is a man younger than 35 who received the YFV17D yellow fever vaccine.

The gene calls are TRBV7-9 and TRBJ2-4; D is possibly TRBD1 (6 bases). Between the trimmed V and J ends, which lost 5 bases and 7 bases, there was a span of 9 bases. Germline V gene lookup returns CDR1 SEHNR and CDR2 FQNEAQ (reference sequence). The CDR3 spans 12 residues. CDR3 loop: CASSADSNIQYF. Written as DNA, the CDR3 is TGTGCCAGCAGCGCGGACAGTAACATTCAGTACTTC.

CDR3 in DNA: TGTGCCTGGAGTGTGAGTAAGAACACTGAAGCTTTCTTT. Its protein is CAWSVSKNTEAFF. The chain is built from TRBV30 and TRBJ1-1; D remains unclear. CDR1 is GTSNPN and CDR2 is SVGIG in the germline V gene (reference sequence). Trimming left V 0 bases short and J 1 base short, with 6 bases between. This CDR3 region has 13 residues.

The chain uses TRBV6-2 or TRBV6-3 and TRBJ1-5; the D gene is possibly TRBD1 (5 bases). CDR3 length: 14 residues. Trimming stripped 6 bases from V and 6 bases from J, with 15 bases between. Germline V CDR1 and CDR2: MNHEY, SVGEGT. CDR3 nucleotides: TGTGCCAGCAGGGCCGGGACGTTCAGTCAGCCCCAGCATTTT. Encoded protein: CASRAGTFSQPQHF.

The sample holds many counts of this clonotype. The rearrangement uses TRBV20-1 and TRBJ2-1, with a weak D call TRBD1 (6 bases). V lost 3 bases, J lost 8 bases, and 14 bases lay in between. This CDR3 contains 13 residues. Germline CDR1 is DFQATT and CDR2 is SNEGSKA (reference sequence). This CDR3 reads CSASGTPGDEQFF. Written as DNA, the CDR3 is TGCAGTGCTAGCGGGACACCCGGGGATGAGCAGTTCTTC.

With regard to this clonotype: Its ends do not fully match the called genes, so a read error is possible. This rearrangement joins TRBV4-2 to TRBJ2-4; D is unresolved. The CDR3 contains 13 residues. The germline V gene encodes CDR1 LGHNA and CDR2 YNFKEQ. CDR3 loop: CASSQDARNIQYF. The CDR3 nucleotides read TGTGCCAGCAGCCAAGATGCCAGAAACATTCAGTACTTC.

The chain uses TRBV7-6 and TRBJ2-1, with 13 bases identical to TRBD2. Germline assignment: CDR1 SGHVS and CDR2 FNYEAQ. V was clipped by 6 bases and J by 5 bases; unmatched bases: 10. The length of the CDR3 is 17 residues. This chain's CDR3 is CASRPTSGGAVNNEQFF. The CDR3 nucleotides are TGTGCCAGCAGACCAACTAGCGGGGGGGCCGTGAACAATGAGCAGTTCTTC.

The genes are TRBV6-2 or TRBV6-3 and TRBJ1-3; D is unclear. Germline CDR1 is MNHEY and CDR2 is SVGEGT. CDR3 length: 12 residues. V lost 7 bases to trimming and J lost 3 bases, with 7 bases between them. The CDR3, as DNA: TGTGCCAGCAAGGAGTATGGAAACACCATATATTTT. Translated, it gives CASKEYGNTIYF.

This clonotype was observed a handful of times. This sequence joins TRBV29-1 and TRBJ2-3; perhaps TRBD1 as D (6 bases). Trimming took 7 bases from V and 8 from J, leaving 22 bases between them. Germline values: CDR1 SQVTM, CDR2 ANQGSEA. This CDR3 spans 14 amino acids. CDR3: CSAIAQQGKGTQYF. CDR3 nucleotide sequence: TGCAGCGCTATCGCACAACAGGGCAAGGGTACGCAGTATTTT.

This clonotype has just a few counts. The V call is TRBV4-3, the J call TRBJ2-5; D gene unclear. CDR3 length: 16 residues. V was trimmed by 4 bases and J by 5 bases, leaving 20 bases between them. Germline assignment: CDR1 LGHNA and CDR2 YSLEER. DNA of the CDR3: TGCGCCAGCAGCCGCCCCATTTTCCGGAGAAGGGAGACCCAGTACTTC. Its protein product is CASSRPIFRRRETQYF.

V and J are TRBV5-1 and TRBJ2-7; 14 bases align to TRBD2. Germline assignment: CDR1 SGHRS and CDR2 YFSETQ. V shed 3 bases, J shed 4 bases, and the junction held 12 bases outside the gene matches. CDR3 length: 18 residues. In nucleotides, the CDR3 is TGCGCCAGCAGCTCCGGACTAGCGGGGGGTTCTTTCGGTTACGAGCAGTACTTC. Its translation is CASSSGLAGGSFGYEQYF.

The V gene is TRBV5-1, the J gene TRBJ1-1, with unresolved D. This CDR3 has 12 residues. Germline CDR1 SGHRS, CDR2 YFSETQ. Trimming pared 2 bases from V and 5 bases from J, leaving 7 bases between. The CDR3 sequence: CASSFPETEAFF. CDR3 sequence (DNA): TGCGCCAGCAGCTTCCCCGAGACTGAAGCTTTCTTT. Full variable domain (remainder filled in from reference TRBV5-1 and TRBJ1-1): KAGVTQTPRYLIKTRGQQVTLSCSPISGHRSVSWYQQTPGQGLQFLFEYFSETQRNKGNFPGRFSGRQFSNSRSEMNVSTLELGDSALYLCASSFPETEAFFGQGTRLTVV.

This clonotype was found a few times. The rearrangement links TRBV7-8 to TRBJ1-1; 12 positions match TRBD1. In germline, CDR1 is SGHVS, CDR2 FQNEAQ. Germline trimming cut 1 base from V and 7 bases from J; bases unmatched to any gene: 4. This CDR3 has 15 residues. In nucleotides, the CDR3 is TGTGCCAGCAGCTTAGGGGACAGGGGGCCCCGTGAAGCTTTCTTT. It is translated as CASSLGDRGPREAFF.

This clonotype appeared a few times. This chain joins TRBV3-1 and TRBJ1-4; D possibly corresponds to TRBD1 (6 bases). The CDR3 totals 14 residues. Germline assignment: CDR1 LGHDT and CDR2 YNNKEL (reference sequence). V was clipped by 5 bases and J by 13 bases, with 20 bases between them. The CDR3 loop reads CASSKGLPKGGLFF. The CDR3 coding sequence is TGTGCCAGCAGCAAGGGACTCCCTAAAGGGGGACTGTTTTTT.

This clonotype was detected a few times. J is TRBJ2-2 and V is TRBV7-7; TRBD1 is a possible D gene (5 bases). Trimming stripped 10 bases from V and 4 bases from J, with 7 bases between. Germline V lookup: CDR1 SSHAT, CDR2 FNYEAQ (reference sequence). The CDR3 is made up of 11 amino acids. The CDR3 here is CAIGATGELFF. The CDR3 nucleotides are TGTGCCATAGGGGCCACCGGGGAGCTGTTTTTT.

This clonotype was recorded a few times. The chain uses TRBV7-2 and TRBJ2-7; D is unclear. CDR3 length: 14 residues. From germline, CDR1 is SGHTA and CDR2 FQGNSA. Trimming left V 1 base short and J 3 bases short, with 10 bases between. For the CDR3, the DNA is TGTGCCAGCAGCTTAGTCCCCCCAATCTACGAGCAGTACTTC. Residues: CASSLVPPIYEQYF.

This clonotype was picked up a small number of times. The rearrangement uses TRBV4-3 and TRBJ1-2; 10 bases match TRBD1. The CDR3 contains 16 residues. Germline assignment: CDR1 LGHNA and CDR2 YSLEER. V trimming: 0 bases; J trimming: 4 bases; junction bases outside the gene matches: 5. Here the CDR3 reads CASSQDGGQGSYGYTF. Written as DNA, the CDR3 is TGCGCCAGCAGCCAAGATGGGGGACAGGGGAGCTATGGCTACACCTTC.

The chain combines TRBV7-2 with TRBJ2-1, with 8 positions matching TRBD2. This CDR3 has 15 residues. Germline lookup yields CDR1 SGHTA and CDR2 FQGNSA. Trimming removed 5 bases from V and 8 bases from J; junction bases left unmatched: 11. Here the CDR3 DNA reads TGTGCCAGCAGCGATAGAGCGGGGGCAGATGATGAGCAGTTCTTC. Residues: CASSDRAGADDEQFF.

This clonotype showed up just a few times. V and J are TRBV4-2 and TRBJ2-3; tentatively, D is TRBD1 or TRBD2 (6 bases each). Trimming cost V 1 base and J 4 bases, with 12 bases left between them. Germline values: CDR1 LGHNA, CDR2 YNFKEQ. This CDR3 comprises 15 residues. The chain's CDR3 is CASSQGGAEADTQYF. As DNA, the CDR3 is TGTGCCAGCAGCCAAGGGGGGGCGGAAGCAGATACGCAGTATTTT.

This clonotype was seen only once. The rearrangement joins TRBV30 to TRBJ1-1; D is undetermined. The germline V gene has CDR1 GTSNPN and CDR2 SVGIG (reference sequence). The CDR3 length is 13 residues. V lost 0 bases and J lost 4, with 9 bases in between. CDR3 in DNA: TGTGCCTGGAGTGTGGATCGGGGCACTGAAGCTTTCTTT. Protein sequence: CAWSVDRGTEAFF.

Ten or more counts support this clonotype. The chain joins TRBV5-1 to TRBJ2-1; TRBD1 aligns across 7 bases. The junction had 10 bases not matched to a gene; V was cut back by 0 bases and J by 7 bases. The CDR3 loop spans 16 amino acids. Per the germline V gene, CDR1 is SGHRS and CDR2 is YFSETQ. In nucleotides, the CDR3 is TGCGCCAGCAGCTTGGCCGAGGGACAGTTAGGGAATGAGCAGTTCTTC. Its protein is CASSLAEGQLGNEQFF. The variable domain in full, with the rest retrieved from reference TRBV5-1 and TRBJ2-1, is KAGVTQTPRYLIKTRGQQVTLSCSPISGHRSVSWYQQTPGQGLQFLFEYFSETQRNKGNFPGRFSGRQFSNSRSEMNVSTLELGDSALYLCASSLAEGQLGNEQFFGPGTRLTVL.

This clonotype was detected a few times. The chain links TRBV28 to TRBJ2-2, with D unresolved. V dropped 4 bases and J dropped 6 bases, with 15 bases sitting between them. Germline CDR1 and CDR2: MDHEN and SYDVKM. The CDR3 contains 15 residues. The CDR3 here is CASSSDSAGSGELFF. The CDR3 nucleotides are TGTGCCAGCAGTTCCGACTCGGCCGGCTCCGGGGAGCTGTTTTTT. Using reference TRBV28 and TRBJ2-2 for the parts outside the CDR3, the full variable domain is DVKVTQSSRYLVKRTGEKVFLECVQDMDHENMFWYRQDPGLGLRLIYFSYDVKMKEKGDIPEGYSVSREKKERFSLILESASTNQTSMYLCASSSDSAGSGELFFGEGSRLTVL.

The chain combines TRBV27 with TRBJ1-5; D is perhaps TRBD1 (6 bases). The CDR3 is made up of 13 amino acids. CDR1 MNHEY and CDR2 SMNVEV come from the germline V gene (reference sequence). V was shortened by 8 bases and J by 7 bases, with 15 bases between the two germline ends. CDR3 sequence reads: CASGTGSGQPQHF. For the CDR3, the DNA is TGTGCCAGCGGAACAGGGAGCGGGCAGCCCCAGCATTTT.

This clonotype was seen only a few times. The V call is TRBV4-2, the J call TRBJ2-3, with TRBD2 matching 7 bases. With V trimmed by 4 bases and J by 2 bases, 6 bases remained unmatched. Germline V lookup: CDR1 LGHNA, CDR2 YNFKEQ. There are 15 residues in the CDR3. The CDR3 here is CASSLTSSLTDTQYF. CDR3 DNA sequence: TGTGCCAGCAGCCTGACTAGCTCTCTCACAGATACGCAGTATTTT.

The chain links TRBV4-2 to TRBJ1-2; 9 nucleotides match TRBD1. There are 16 residues in the CDR3. Germline CDR1 is LGHNA and CDR2 is YNFKEQ. V dropped 4 bases and J dropped 2; count of bases not matched to a gene: 8. The CDR3 DNA reads TGTGCCAGCAGCCGCTCTGCGGGACAGGGAAACTATGGCTACACCTTC. It is translated as CASSRSAGQGNYGYTF.

CDR3 in amino acids: CSASTGGSTDTQYF. The CDR3 DNA sequence: TGCAGTGCTAGCACGGGGGGGAGCACAGATACGCAGTATTTT. The chain carries TRBV20-1 and TRBJ2-3, with 8 bases identical to TRBD2. V gave up 3 bases and J gave up 0 bases; unmatched junction bases: 2. CDR1 is DFQATT and CDR2 is SNEGSKA in the germline V gene (reference sequence). CDR3 length: 14 residues.

V is TRBV29-1 and J is TRBJ2-1; the D gene is possibly TRBD2 (5 bases). Per germline, CDR1 SQVTM and CDR2 ANQGSEA. The CDR3 runs to 15 residues. Trimming took off 2 bases at V and 2 bases at J, with 13 bases between the two ends. The CDR3 is CSVERGYDTYNEQFF. The CDR3 nucleotides are TGCAGCGTTGAACGAGGGTACGATACCTACAATGAGCAGTTCTTC.

This chain links TRBV6-2 or TRBV6-3 with TRBJ2-7; D possibly corresponds to TRBD2 (6 bases). In germline, CDR1 is MNHEY, CDR2 SVGEGT. V lost 5 bases, J lost 7 bases, and 21 bases lay in between. The CDR3 is made up of 15 amino acids. CDR3 sequence reads: CASSNPLGRIEEQYF. In DNA, the CDR3 is TGTGCCAGCAGTAACCCCCTGGGGAGGATTGAAGAGCAGTACTTC.

The chain uses TRBV7-9 and TRBJ1-2; D unclear. This CDR3 region has 12 residues. Trimming removed 5 bases from V and 7 bases from J, with 11 bases in between. The germline gives CDR1 SEHNR, CDR2 FQNEAQ (reference sequence). CDR3 residues: CASSPDSLGYTF. The DNA of the CDR3 is TGTGCCAGCAGCCCCGACTCCCTTGGCTACACCTTC.

This clonotype was seen only a few times. The chain is built from TRBV19 and TRBJ1-5, with D hard to call. CDR1 is LNHDA and CDR2 is SQIVND in the germline V gene (reference sequence). V was cut by 8 bases and J by 1 base, with 15 bases left in between. The CDR3 has 15 residues. CDR3 amino acids: CASLYSQTSNQPQHF. Here the CDR3 DNA reads TGTGCCAGTTTATACTCCCAGACAAGCAATCAGCCCCAGCATTTT.

This clonotype was counted a few times. The chain recombines TRBV7-2 with TRBJ2-7; D uncertain. Germline assignment: CDR1 SGHTA and CDR2 FQGNSA. There are 13 residues in the CDR3. V lost 4 bases, J lost 5 bases, and 12 bases lay in between. CDR3 bases: TGTGCCAGCAGCTCCAGATTCGGTAACGAGCAGTACGTC. Amino acid sequence: CASSSRFGNEQYV.